The 3 T cell receptor beta chains given below trace back to one sample, sequenced in a study of blood T cell repertoires in COVID-19 (dated by TCRdb to the early 2020s). The method behind the library was the immunoSEQ multiplex PCR assay. This immuneACCESS table, as held by TCRdb, lists in-frame sequences with V and J called but not all clones. Of the missing ones, under half trace to an unresolved V gene in checked studies; the others have no known cause. The sample yields roughly 210,000 clones; roughly 91% were counted once. The ten most abundant clones make up around 7% of the sample. Sequencing was done on a sample of PBMCs or T cells enriched from blood (not recorded which). The receptors come from a man in his thirties or forties in a cohort exposed to, infected with or recovered from COVID-19 (not recorded which).

The chain employs TRBV9 and TRBJ2-7; tentative D call: TRBD2 (5 bases). V was clipped by 0 bases and J by 2 bases, with 15 bases between them. The CDR3 covers 16 residues. Germline V gives CDR1 SGDLS, CDR2 YYNGEE. CDR3 DNA: TGTGCCAGCAGCGTAGAAGCCAGCGGAGTAACCTACGAGCAGTACTTC. It is translated as CASSVEASGVTYEQYF.

This clone was seen more than once but under ten times. The chain links TRBV4-1 to TRBJ2-7; 8 bases fit TRBD1. Trimming cost V 1 base and J 4 bases; bases outside gene matches: 6. Germline CDR1 reads MGHRA; CDR2 reads YSYEKL. The CDR3 is made up of 15 amino acids. Written as DNA, the CDR3 is TGCGCCAGCAGCCAAGGCCCAGGGGGCAGGTACGAGCAGTACTTC. It encodes CASSQGPGGRYEQYF.

J is TRBJ2-1 and V is TRBV5-4, with TRBD1 matching over 8 bases. The CDR3 spans 15 residues. J lost 7 bases, V lost 4 bases, and 10 bases had no gene match. The germline CDR1 and CDR2 sequences are SGHNT and YYREEE (reference sequence). CDR3 residues: CASSHDRGLGNEQFF. The CDR3 DNA reads as TGTGCCAGCAGCCACGACAGGGGCTTGGGGAATGAGCAGTTCTTC.